The 29 T cell receptor beta chains below were found in one sample sequenced in a study of blood T cell repertoires in COVID-19. Data came from immunoSEQ multiplex PCR; TCRdb stores just in-frame clones and leaves some out. The profile covers roughly 230,000 clones, with approximately 91% appearing a single time and approximately 0.8% taken by the ten largest. Sequences were obtained from peripheral blood. These receptors originate from a man younger than 40 with COVID-19, enrolled during active disease.

This chain uses TRBV6-5 with TRBJ1-3; D not resolved. The CDR3 is 13 amino acids. The V end was cut by 8 bases, the J end by 0 bases, with 8 bases between. CDR1 and CDR2 from the germline V gene are MNHEY and SVGAGI. Here the CDR3 reads CASQASSGNTIYF. CDR3 nucleotide sequence: TGTGCCAGCCAAGCAAGCTCTGGAAACACCATATATTTT.

The chain joins TRBV5-4 to TRBJ2-1; 11 bases match TRBD1. V lost 0 bases, J lost 10 bases, and 6 bases stayed unmatched. The CDR3 extends over 15 amino acids. Germline CDR1 is SGHNT and CDR2 is YYREEE (reference sequence). The CDR3 here is CASSLGGQGAGEQFF. In DNA form, the CDR3 reads TGTGCCAGCAGCTTGGGAGGACAGGGGGCAGGGGAGCAGTTCTTC.

The rearrangement joins TRBV11-2 to TRBJ2-2, with 8 bases fitting TRBD1. J was trimmed by 1 base and V by 5 bases; bases with no gene match: 3. Germline V gives CDR1 SGHAT, CDR2 FQNNGV. There are 15 residues in the CDR3. CDR3 amino acids: CASSVGTGNTGELFF. CDR3 DNA: TGTGCCAGCAGCGTCGGGACAGGGAACACCGGGGAGCTGTTTTTT.

This chain joins TRBV4-1 and TRBJ1-1, with 7 bases lining up with TRBD1. Germline CDR1 is MGHRA and CDR2 is YSYEKL. This CDR3 spans 14 amino acids. Unmatched junction bases numbered 3, after V lost 2 bases and J lost 3 bases. CDR3 in amino acids: CASSQLDRDTEAFF. The CDR3 DNA sequence: TGCGCCAGCAGCCAATTAGACAGGGACACTGAAGCTTTCTTT.

This rearrangement joins TRBV27 to TRBJ2-7, with D possibly TRBD1 on 6 matching bases. Between the trimmed V and J ends, which lost 2 bases and 4 bases, there was a span of 12 bases. The CDR3 consists of 14 residues. Germline assignment: CDR1 MNHEY and CDR2 SMNVEV (reference sequence). The CDR3 DNA reads TGTGCCAGCAGTTTAACAGGGAGTGGGTACGAGCAGTACTTC. Encoded protein: CASSLTGSGYEQYF.

This chain links TRBV28 with TRBJ1-4; D uncertain. This CDR3 is 14 amino acids long. Looked up from germline, CDR1 is MDHEN and CDR2 is SYDVKM. The V end lost 4 bases, the J end lost 0 bases, and 6 bases lay between the germline ends. The CDR3 sequence: CASSSGATNEKLFF. The CDR3 nucleotides read TGTGCCAGCAGTTCGGGAGCAACTAATGAAAAACTGTTTTTT.

The gene calls are TRBV19 and TRBJ2-4; no clear D. The V end was cut by 0 bases, the J end by 0 bases, with 3 bases between. The CDR3 covers 14 residues. The germline V gene has CDR1 LNHDA and CDR2 SQIVND (reference sequence). The DNA for the CDR3 is TGTGCCAGTAGTATAGACAGAGCCAAAAACATTCAGTACTTC. Its protein product is CASSIDRAKNIQYF.

The genes are TRBV9 and TRBJ2-7, with TRBD2 matching 8 bases. The J segment lost 3 bases and the V segment lost 4 bases, leaving 6 bases of the junction unmatched. Germline CDR1 is SGDLS and CDR2 is YYNGEE. The CDR3 is 14 amino acids. CDR3 in amino acids: CASSPSGGLYEQYF. CDR3 DNA: TGTGCCAGCAGCCCGAGCGGGGGCCTCTACGAGCAGTACTTC.

With respect to this clone: Within the sample, other DNA sequences also encode this same CDR3. The chain is built from TRBV3-1 (or the pseudogene TRBV3-2) and TRBJ1-3, with TRBD1 matching over 7 bases. Germline V CDR1 and CDR2: LGHDT, YNNKEL (reference sequence). CDR3 length: 15 residues. V shed 1 base and J 3 bases; nucleotides not matched to a gene: 3. CDR3 sequence reads: CASSQVGGGGNTIYF. The CDR3, as DNA: TGTGCCAGCAGCCAAGTAGGGGGCGGTGGAAACACCATATATTTT.

The chain recombines TRBV25-1 with TRBJ1-2; D is perhaps TRBD1 (5 bases). The germline V and J ends were trimmed by 2 bases and 1 base, with 8 bases remaining between them. In germline, CDR1 is MGHDK, CDR2 SYGVNS. This CDR3 region has 14 residues. CDR3 nucleotide sequence: TGTGCCAGCAGTGAAGGACATTTTAACTATGGCTACACCTTC. Amino acids: CASSEGHFNYGYTF.

The V and J genes are TRBV18 and TRBJ2-1; TRBD1 matches 9 bases. Germline values: CDR1 KGHSH, CDR2 LQKENI. With 2 bases clipped from V and 5 bases from J, the junction kept 13 bases outside the gene matches. The CDR3 is 18 residues long. In DNA form, the CDR3 reads TGTGCCAGCTCACCAATCTCCCCGGGACAGGGTAGCCACAATGAGCAGTTCTTC. It yields the protein CASSPISPGQGSHNEQFF.

The V and J genes are TRBV6-6 and TRBJ2-1; 7 positions match TRBD2. From germline, CDR1 is MNHNY and CDR2 SVGAGI (reference sequence). Trimming took 5 bases from V and 3 from J; bases not matched to a gene: 10. This CDR3 is built from 16 residues. Written as DNA, the CDR3 is TGTGCCAGCAGTGCCGGGCTAGCGGTCGGCTACAATGAGCAGTTCTTC. Its translation: CASSAGLAVGYNEQFF.

The chain links TRBV7-9 to TRBJ2-7, with 8 bases that match TRBD2. The CDR3 sequence is 14 residues long. Germline V gene lookup returns CDR1 SEHNR and CDR2 FQNEAQ (reference sequence). J lost 0 bases, V lost 4 bases, and 2 bases had no gene match. In nucleotides, the CDR3 is TGTGCCAGCAGCTCGAGCGGGGGCTCCTACGAGCAGTACTTC. It is translated as CASSSSGGSYEQYF.

This clone was found once. CDR3 DNA sequence: TGCGCCAGCAGCTTGTGGGGGGACAATGAGCAGTTCTTC. It specifies CASSLWGDNEQFF. V is TRBV5-1 and J is TRBJ2-1, with D perhaps TRBD2 (6 bases). V lost 1 base to trimming and J lost 5 bases, with 7 bases between them. The germline V gene has CDR1 SGHRS and CDR2 YFSETQ. CDR3 length equals 13 residues.

This clone has only a few counts. The chain joins TRBV7-6 to TRBJ1-5, with TRBD1 as a possible D gene (5 bases). CDR3 length equals 15 residues. The V gene lost 3 bases and the J gene lost 3 bases, with 12 bases spanning the gap. Germline V lookup: CDR1 SGHVS, CDR2 FNYEAQ. The CDR3 here is CASSFKRGFNQPQHF. As DNA, the CDR3 is TGTGCCAGCAGCTTCAAAAGGGGATTCAATCAGCCCCAGCATTTT.

The CDR3 nucleotides are TGTGCCAGCAGCTCCCGGGACAGGGTAAACACCATATATTTT. Its protein product is CASSSRDRVNTIYF. The rearrangement links TRBV5-5 to TRBJ1-3, with TRBD1 matching 9 bases. CDR3 length: 14 residues. Trimming removed 3 bases from V and 6 bases from J; junction bases left unmatched: 4. The germline V gene has CDR1 SGHKS and CDR2 YYEKEE (reference sequence).

The V call is TRBV23-1, the J call TRBJ1-4; a weak D match, TRBD1 (5 bases). TRBV23-1 is recorded as an ORF, its role being uncertain. The CDR3 covers 13 residues. Deletions cut 9 bases from V and 8 bases from J, with 16 bases between. CDR3 nucleotides: TGCGCCAGGTACAGGTCGGTTTGCGAAAAACTGTTTTTT. It codes for CARYRSVCEKLFF.

The V gene is TRBV7-9, the J gene TRBJ1-6, with D maybe TRBD1 (5 bases). The CDR3 has 15 residues. Between the trimmed V and J ends, which lost 5 bases and 7 bases, there was a span of 15 bases. The germline gives CDR1 SEHNR, CDR2 FQNEAQ (reference sequence). The CDR3 region is CASSIYRSRNSPLHF. The CDR3 DNA is TGTGCCAGCAGCATTTACAGGTCAAGGAATTCACCCCTCCACTTT. The entire variable domain, with the rest obtained from reference TRBV7-9 and TRBJ1-6, is as follows: DTGVSQNPRHKITKRGQNVTFRCDPISEHNRLYWYRQTLGQGPEFLTYFQNEAQLEKSRLLSDRFSAERPKGSFSTLEIQRTEQGDSAMYLCASSIYRSRNSPLHFGNGTRLTVT.

The CDR3 DNA reads as TGTGCCAGCAGCTCCCTTCCGAAGGGGTTTAGCAATCAGCCCCAGCATTTT. Translated, it gives CASSSLPKGFSNQPQHF. V is TRBV7-2 and J is TRBJ1-5; a possible D gene is TRBD1 (5 bases). The CDR3 contains 17 residues. CDR1 and CDR2 (germline): SGHTA, FQGNSA. The V end was cut by 4 bases, the J end by 0 bases, with 16 bases between.

A single count supports this clone. The chain is built from TRBV7-9 and TRBJ1-4; D uncertain. The CDR3 loop spans 16 amino acids. Germline lookup yields CDR1 SEHNR and CDR2 FQNEAQ (reference sequence). V lost 2 bases to trimming and J lost 7 bases, with 17 bases between them. The CDR3 reads CASSLYSTRSGEKLFF. CDR3 coding DNA: TGTGCCAGCAGCTTATATAGCACACGTAGTGGTGAAAAACTGTTTTTT.

The rearrangement joins TRBV7-2 to TRBJ1-1; D is possibly TRBD1 (6 bases). The V end lost 4 bases, the J end lost 3 bases, and 18 bases lay between the germline ends. Germline CDR1 SGHTA, CDR2 FQGNSA. This CDR3 is built from 16 residues. The CDR3 nucleotides read TGTGCCAGCAGCTCCGACGGTACTACAGGGTACACTGAAGCTTTCTTT. This encodes CASSSDGTTGYTEAFF.

The DNA for the CDR3 is TGCGCCAGCAGCCAAGGGTTGCAGCGGGGTAAAAATGAGCAGTTCTTC. Translating gives CASSQGLQRGKNEQFF. The chain recombines TRBV4-1 with TRBJ2-1; 7 nucleotides line up with TRBD2. The CDR3 loop spans 16 amino acids. V shed 1 base, J shed 7 bases, and the junction held 10 bases outside the gene matches. From germline, CDR1 is MGHRA and CDR2 YSYEKL.

This clone was found a few times. V and J are TRBV7-9 and TRBJ1-5; tentatively, D is TRBD1 (5 bases). V dropped 2 bases and J dropped 6 bases, with 14 bases sitting between them. This CDR3 region has 15 residues. CDR1 and CDR2 (germline): SEHNR, FQNEAQ (reference sequence). The CDR3 region is CASSLSGGSAQPQHF. Written as DNA, the CDR3 is TGTGCCAGCAGCTTAAGTGGGGGGTCGGCTCAGCCCCAGCATTTT.

The rearrangement joins TRBV5-1 to TRBJ2-1; 7 bases line up with TRBD1. The CDR3 contains 16 residues. Germline loops: CDR1 SGHRS, CDR2 YFSETQ. The junction had 12 bases not matched to a gene; V was cut back by 5 bases and J by 4 bases. The CDR3 loop is CASRSDRTKGYNEQFF. Here the CDR3 DNA reads TGCGCCAGCAGGTCGGACAGGACGAAGGGGTACAATGAGCAGTTCTTC.

The chain employs TRBV19 and TRBJ2-3; 10 nucleotides line up with TRBD2. This CDR3 contains 16 residues. With V trimmed by 3 bases and J by 1 base, 4 bases remained unmatched. Germline-derived CDR1 and CDR2 are LNHDA and SQIVND (reference sequence). The CDR3 loop is CASSIQRGGRTDTQYF. As DNA, the CDR3 is TGTGCCAGTAGTATTCAGCGGGGGGGCCGCACAGATACGCAGTATTTT.

This chain joins TRBV6-5 and TRBJ1-6; tentatively, D is TRBD1 (6 bases). The CDR3 length is 13 residues. V lost 10 bases and J 7 bases, leaving 14 bases between the germline ends. In germline, CDR1 is MNHEY, CDR2 SVGAGI. CDR3 DNA: TGTGCCACCTGGAGACAGGTCAATTCACCCCTCCACTTT. Its translation: CATWRQVNSPLHF.

The rearrangement joins TRBV27 to TRBJ2-1; 9 positions match TRBD1. After removal of 5 bases from V and 10 bases from J, the junction contained 15 bases not matched to a gene. The CDR3 consists of 16 residues. Germline V gene sequence: CDR1 MNHEY, CDR2 SMNVEV (reference sequence). CDR3: CASSPTPGTGLGEQFF. The CDR3 nucleotides read TGTGCCAGCAGTCCGACCCCCGGGACAGGGTTGGGGGAGCAGTTCTTC.

The J gene is TRBJ1-3, the V gene TRBV5-1, with D unclear. Germline V gene data show CDR1 as SGHRS and CDR2 as YFSETQ. This CDR3 region has 18 residues. V was shortened by 1 base and J by 0 bases, with 17 bases between the two germline ends. As DNA, the CDR3 is TGCGCCAGCAGCTTGTGGTCGAACACACGATTCTCTGGAAACACCATATATTTT. As protein: CASSLWSNTRFSGNTIYF.

The V call is TRBV2, the J call TRBJ1-5; D is unclear. The CDR3 is 14 amino acids. Trimming pared 4 bases from V and 7 bases from J, leaving 14 bases between. Germline loops: CDR1 SNHLY, CDR2 FYNNEI. Written as DNA, the CDR3 is TGTGCCAGCAGTGGCGGACTCCCGGGGCAGCCCCAGCATTTT. This encodes CASSGGLPGQPQHF. Combining the CDR3 with reference TRBV2 and TRBJ1-5 gives the whole variable domain EPEVTQTPSHQVTQMGQEVILRCVPISNHLYFYWYRQILGQKVEFLVSFYNNEISEKSEIFDDQFSVERPDGSNFTLKIRSTKLEDSAMYFCASSGGLPGQPQHFGDGTRLSIL.